A single sample gave rise to the 5 T cell receptor beta chains below, sequenced in a study of T cell responses to AZD1222 COVID-19 vaccine. Assay used: immunoSEQ multiplex PCR; TCRdb lists only in-frame clones, some missing. The repertoire holds around 160,000 clones, with 85% to 95% as singletons. The sample was peripheral blood, taken on day 0 of AZD1222 vaccination. These TCRs come from an adult in good health.

The chain combines TRBV11-3 with TRBJ2-3; D unclear. This CDR3 has 13 residues. Germline values: CDR1 SGHNT, CDR2 YENEEA. Trimming left V 1 base short and J 1 base short, with 3 bases between. The CDR3 DNA is TGTGCCAGCAGCTTAGGCCGCACAGATACGCAGTATTTT. It specifies CASSLGRTDTQYF.

The chain is built from TRBV28 and TRBJ2-3, with TRBD2 matching over 15 bases. J was trimmed by 5 bases and V by 4 bases; bases with no gene match: 4. There are 16 residues in the CDR3. Germline assignment: CDR1 MDHEN and CDR2 SYDVKM. The CDR3 region is CASSSPGLAGGDTQYF. CDR3 bases: TGTGCCAGCAGTTCCCCGGGACTAGCGGGAGGAGATACGCAGTATTTT.

The rearrangement uses TRBV28 and TRBJ1-1; a possible D gene is TRBD1 (5 bases). Looked up from germline, CDR1 is MDHEN and CDR2 is SYDVKM. Trimming left V 2 bases short and J 3 bases short, with 13 bases between. The CDR3 sequence is 15 residues long. The CDR3 DNA reads TGTGCCAGCAGTTTAAACAGACAGTGGGACACTGAAGCTTTCTTT. Its protein is CASSLNRQWDTEAFF. The full variable domain, with the rest looked up from reference TRBV28 and TRBJ1-1, is DVKVTQSSRYLVKRTGEKVFLECVQDMDHENMFWYRQDPGLGLRLIYFSYDVKMKEKGDIPEGYSVSREKKERFSLILESASTNQTSMYLCASSLNRQWDTEAFFGQGTRLTVV.

The rearrangement joins TRBV2 to TRBJ1-1; D gene ambiguous. This CDR3 region has 12 residues. Trimming pared 2 bases from V and 8 bases from J, leaving 9 bases between. In germline, CDR1 is SNHLY, CDR2 FYNNEI. CDR3 sequence (DNA): TGTGCCAGCAGTGAAAGGGAAGAAGAAGCTTTCTTT. Its translation: CASSEREEEAFF.

V and J are TRBV5-1 and TRBJ1-1; TRBD1 matches at 7 bases. After removal of 2 bases from V and 1 base from J, the junction contained 2 bases not matched to a gene. The CDR3 totals 14 residues. Germline V lookup: CDR1 SGHRS, CDR2 YFSETQ. For the CDR3, the DNA is TGCGCCAGCAGCTTCGACAGGGAGAACACTGAAGCTTTCTTT. It encodes CASSFDRENTEAFF. Looking up the rest from reference TRBV5-1 and TRBJ1-1 gives the full variable domain: KAGVTQTPRYLIKTRGQQVTLSCSPISGHRSVSWYQQTPGQGLQFLFEYFSETQRNKGNFPGRFSGRQFSNSRSEMNVSTLELGDSALYLCASSFDRENTEAFFGQGTRLTVV.